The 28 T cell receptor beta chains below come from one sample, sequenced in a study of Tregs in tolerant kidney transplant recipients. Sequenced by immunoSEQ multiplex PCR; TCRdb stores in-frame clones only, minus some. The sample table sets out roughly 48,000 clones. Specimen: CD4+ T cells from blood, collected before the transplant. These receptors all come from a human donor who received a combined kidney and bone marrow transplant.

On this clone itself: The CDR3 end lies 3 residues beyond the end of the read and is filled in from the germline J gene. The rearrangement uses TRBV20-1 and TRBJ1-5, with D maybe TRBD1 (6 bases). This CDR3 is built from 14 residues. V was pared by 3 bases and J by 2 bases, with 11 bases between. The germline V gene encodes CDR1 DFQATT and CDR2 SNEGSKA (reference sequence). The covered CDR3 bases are TGCAGTGCTAGTGCTGGGGGCGGCAATCAGCCC. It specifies CSASAGGGNQP. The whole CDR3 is CSASAGGGNQPQHF.

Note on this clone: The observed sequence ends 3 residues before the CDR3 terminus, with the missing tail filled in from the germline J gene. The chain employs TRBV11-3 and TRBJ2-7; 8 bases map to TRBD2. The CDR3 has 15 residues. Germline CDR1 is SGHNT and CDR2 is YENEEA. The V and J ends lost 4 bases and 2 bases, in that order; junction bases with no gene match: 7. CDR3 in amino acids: CASSSGAGATYEQYF. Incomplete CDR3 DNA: TGTGCCAGCAGCTCCGGAGCGGGAGCGACCTACGAG.

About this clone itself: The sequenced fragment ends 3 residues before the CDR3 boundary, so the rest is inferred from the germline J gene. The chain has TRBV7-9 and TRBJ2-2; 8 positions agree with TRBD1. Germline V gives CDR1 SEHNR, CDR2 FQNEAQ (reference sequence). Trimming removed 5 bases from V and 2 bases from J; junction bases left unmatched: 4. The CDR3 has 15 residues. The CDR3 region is CASSPGQGNTGELFF. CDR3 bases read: TGTGCCAGCAGCCCTGGACAGGGTAACACCGGGGAG.

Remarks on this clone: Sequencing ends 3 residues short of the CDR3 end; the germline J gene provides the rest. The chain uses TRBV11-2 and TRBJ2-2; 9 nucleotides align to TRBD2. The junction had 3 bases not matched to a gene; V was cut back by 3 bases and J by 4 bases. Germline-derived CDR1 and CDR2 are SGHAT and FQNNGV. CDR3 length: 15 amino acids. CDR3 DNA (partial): TGTGCCAGCAGCTTCTTTAGCGGGAGCACCGGGGAG. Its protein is CASSFFSGSTGE. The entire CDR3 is CASSFFSGSTGELFF.

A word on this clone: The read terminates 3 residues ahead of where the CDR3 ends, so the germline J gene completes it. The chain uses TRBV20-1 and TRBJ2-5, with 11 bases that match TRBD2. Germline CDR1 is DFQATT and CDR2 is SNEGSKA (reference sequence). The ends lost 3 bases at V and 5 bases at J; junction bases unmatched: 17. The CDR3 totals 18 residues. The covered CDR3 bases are TGCAGTGCTAGCCCCACACTGAGACTAGCGGGAAACCGGGAGACC. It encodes CSASPTLRLAGNRET. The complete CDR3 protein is CSASPTLRLAGNRETQYF.

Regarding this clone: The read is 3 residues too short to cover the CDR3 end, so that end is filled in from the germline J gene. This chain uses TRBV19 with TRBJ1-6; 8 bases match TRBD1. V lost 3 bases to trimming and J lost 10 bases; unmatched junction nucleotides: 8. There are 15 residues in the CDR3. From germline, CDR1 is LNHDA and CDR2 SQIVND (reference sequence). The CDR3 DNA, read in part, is TGTGCCAGTAGTATCGAGGGACAGGTTGGGTCACCC. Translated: CASSIEGQVGSP. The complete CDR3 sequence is CASSIEGQVGSPLHF.

The CDR3 region is CASSSGATDTQYF. The part of the CDR3 DNA that was read is TGTGCCAGCAGTAGTGGGGCAACAGATACG. The chain has TRBV7-3 and TRBJ2-3, with D maybe TRBD1 (5 bases). The read stops 3 residues short of the end of the CDR3; the missing end is completed from the germline J gene. V dropped 6 bases and J dropped 3 bases, with 10 bases sitting between them. The length of the CDR3 is 13 residues. From germline, CDR1 is SGHTA and CDR2 FQGTGA.

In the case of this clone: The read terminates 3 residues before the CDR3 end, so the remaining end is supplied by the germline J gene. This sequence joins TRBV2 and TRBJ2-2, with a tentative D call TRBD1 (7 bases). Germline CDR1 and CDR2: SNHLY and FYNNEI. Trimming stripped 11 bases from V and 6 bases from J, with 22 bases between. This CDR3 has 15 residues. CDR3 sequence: CAGAPGRGVSGELFF. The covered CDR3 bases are TGTGCCGGTGCCCCGGGCAGGGGGGTATCCGGGGAG. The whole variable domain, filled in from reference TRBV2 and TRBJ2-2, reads EPEVTQTPSHQVTQMGQEVILRCVPISNHLYFYWYRQILGQKVEFLVSFYNNEISEKSEIFDDQFSVERPDGSNFTLKIRSTKLEDSAMYFCAGAPGRGVSGELFFGEGSRLTVL.

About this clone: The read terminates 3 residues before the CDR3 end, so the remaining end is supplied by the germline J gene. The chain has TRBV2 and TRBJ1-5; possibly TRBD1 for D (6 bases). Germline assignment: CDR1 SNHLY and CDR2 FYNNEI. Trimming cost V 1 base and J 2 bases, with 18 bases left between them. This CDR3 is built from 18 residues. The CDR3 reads CASSEVRLDRAGNQPQHF. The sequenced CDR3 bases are TGTGCCAGCAGTGAAGTACGATTGGACAGAGCGGGCAATCAGCCC.

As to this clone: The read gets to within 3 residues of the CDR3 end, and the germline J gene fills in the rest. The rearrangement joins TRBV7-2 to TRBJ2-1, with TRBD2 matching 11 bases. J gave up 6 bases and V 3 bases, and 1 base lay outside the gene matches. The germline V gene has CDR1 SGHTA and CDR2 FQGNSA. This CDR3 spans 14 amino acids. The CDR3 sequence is CASSFGTSGNEQFF. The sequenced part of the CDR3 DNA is TGTGCCAGCAGCTTCGGGACTAGCGGCAATGAG.

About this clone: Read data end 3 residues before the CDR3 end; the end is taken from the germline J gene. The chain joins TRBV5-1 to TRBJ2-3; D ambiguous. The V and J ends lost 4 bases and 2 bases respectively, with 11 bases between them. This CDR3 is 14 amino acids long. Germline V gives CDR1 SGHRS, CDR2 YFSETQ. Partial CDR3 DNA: TGCGCCAGCAGCCTGCGGCTACCCACAGATACG. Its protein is CASSLRLPTDT. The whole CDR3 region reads CASSLRLPTDTQYF.

The CDR3 spells CASSQTGTGFRTDTQYF. CDR3 DNA (partial): TGCGCCAGCAGCCAAACCGGGACAGGGTTTCGCACAGATACG. This chain links TRBV5-1 with TRBJ2-3; 9 bases line up with TRBD1. The CDR3 end falls 3 residues outside the read, so it is completed with the germline J gene. Losses at the gene ends were 4 bases for V and 1 base for J; bases not matched to a gene: 10. Germline V gene lookup returns CDR1 SGHRS and CDR2 YFSETQ. The CDR3 runs to 17 residues.

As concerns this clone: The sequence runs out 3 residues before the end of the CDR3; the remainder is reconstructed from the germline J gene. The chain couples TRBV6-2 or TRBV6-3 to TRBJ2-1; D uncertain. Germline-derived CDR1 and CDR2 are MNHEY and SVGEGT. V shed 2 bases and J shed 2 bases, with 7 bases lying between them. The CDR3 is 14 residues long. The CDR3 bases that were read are TGTGCCAGCAGTTACGGCAGGACCTACAATGAG. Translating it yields CASSYGRTYNE. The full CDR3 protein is CASSYGRTYNEQFF.

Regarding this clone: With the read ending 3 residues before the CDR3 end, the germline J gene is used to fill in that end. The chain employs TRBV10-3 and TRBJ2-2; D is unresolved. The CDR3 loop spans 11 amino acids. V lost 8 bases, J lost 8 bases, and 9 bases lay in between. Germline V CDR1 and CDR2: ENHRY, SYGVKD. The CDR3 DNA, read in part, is TGTGCCATCTCGGAGCGAGGGGAG. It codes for CAISERGE. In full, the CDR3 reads CAISERGELFF.

CDR3 residues: CASAPGTSGFYNEQFF. The covered CDR3 bases are TGTGCCAGTGCCCCCGGGACTAGCGGGTTCTACAATGAG. J is TRBJ2-1 and V is TRBV19, with TRBD2 matching 12 bases. The CDR3 is cut off 3 residues early in the read; its end comes from the germline J gene. In germline, CDR1 is LNHDA, CDR2 SQIVND (reference sequence). V dropped 8 bases and J dropped 3; count of bases not matched to a gene: 8. This CDR3 contains 16 residues.

CDR3 DNA, as far as it was read: TGCGCCAGCAGCTTGGGCGGGGCCAGATATACCGGGGAG. Protein sequence: CASSLGGARYTGE. The entire CDR3 sequence reads CASSLGGARYTGELFF. This rearrangement joins TRBV5-1 to TRBJ2-2; a possible D gene is TRBD2 (6 bases). Read sequence stops 3 residues before the CDR3 end, and the germline J gene provides the missing end. The CDR3 has 16 residues. Germline V gene sequence: CDR1 SGHRS, CDR2 YFSETQ. V was shortened by 0 bases and J by 5 bases, with 14 bases between the two germline ends.

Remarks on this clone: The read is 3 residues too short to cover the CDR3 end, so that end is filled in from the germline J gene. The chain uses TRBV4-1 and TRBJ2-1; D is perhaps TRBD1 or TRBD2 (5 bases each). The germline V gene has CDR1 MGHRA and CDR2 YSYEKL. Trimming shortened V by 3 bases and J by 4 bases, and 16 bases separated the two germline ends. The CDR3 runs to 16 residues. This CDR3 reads CASSHTTNRRYNEQFF. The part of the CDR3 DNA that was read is TGCGCCAGCAGCCACACTACTAACAGGAGGTACAATGAG.

The CDR3 loop reads CSAEDRGFYNEQFF. The sequenced CDR3 bases are TGCAGCGCGGAGGACAGGGGCTTTTACAATGAG. The chain uses TRBV29-1 and TRBJ2-1, with 9 bases that match TRBD1. The read is 3 residues too short to cover the CDR3 end, so that end is filled in from the germline J gene. This CDR3 is 14 amino acids long. After removal of 7 bases from V and 4 bases from J, the junction contained 8 bases not matched to a gene. Looked up from germline, CDR1 is SQVTM and CDR2 is ANQGSEA.

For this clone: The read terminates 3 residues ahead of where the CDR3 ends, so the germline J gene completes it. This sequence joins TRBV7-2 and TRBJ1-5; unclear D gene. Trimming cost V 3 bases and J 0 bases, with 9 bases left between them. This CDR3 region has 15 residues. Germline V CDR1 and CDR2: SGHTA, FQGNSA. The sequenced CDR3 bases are TGTGCCAGCAGCTTTATAGGGTATAGCAATCAGCCC. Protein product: CASSFIGYSNQP. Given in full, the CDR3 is CASSFIGYSNQPQHF. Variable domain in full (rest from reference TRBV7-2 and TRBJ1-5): GAGVSQSPSNKVTEKGKDVELRCDPISGHTALYWYRQSLGQGLEFLIYFQGNSAPDKSGLPSDRFSAERTGGSVSTLTIQRTQQEDSAVYLCASSFIGYSNQPQHFGDGTRLSIL.

The sequenced CDR3 bases are TGTGCCAGCAGGCTAGCGGGAGTGGTACCCCGTTACAATGAG. Translation gives CASRLAGVVPRYNE. The full CDR3 protein is CASRLAGVVPRYNEQFF. The chain has TRBV6-2 or TRBV6-3 and TRBJ2-1, with 10 bases identical to TRBD2. The read ends 3 residues before the CDR3 terminus; that terminus is restored from the germline J gene. After removal of 6 bases from V and 4 bases from J, the junction contained 12 bases not matched to a gene. CDR1 is MNHEY and CDR2 is SVGEGT in the germline V gene. The CDR3 consists of 17 residues.

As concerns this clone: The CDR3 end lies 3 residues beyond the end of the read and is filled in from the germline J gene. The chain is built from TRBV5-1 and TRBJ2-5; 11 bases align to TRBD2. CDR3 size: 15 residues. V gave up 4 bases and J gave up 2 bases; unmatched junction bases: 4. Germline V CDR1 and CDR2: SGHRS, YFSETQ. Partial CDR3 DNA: TGCGCCAGCAGCCTGACTAGCGGGACGCAAGAGACC. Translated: CASSLTSGTQET. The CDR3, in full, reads CASSLTSGTQETQYF.

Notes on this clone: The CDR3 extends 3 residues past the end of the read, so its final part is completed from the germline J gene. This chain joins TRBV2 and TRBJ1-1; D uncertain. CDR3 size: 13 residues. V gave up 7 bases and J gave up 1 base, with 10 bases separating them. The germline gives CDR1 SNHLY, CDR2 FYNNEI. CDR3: CASTKDKNTEAFF. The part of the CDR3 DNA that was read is TGTGCCAGCACCAAAGACAAGAACACTGAA.

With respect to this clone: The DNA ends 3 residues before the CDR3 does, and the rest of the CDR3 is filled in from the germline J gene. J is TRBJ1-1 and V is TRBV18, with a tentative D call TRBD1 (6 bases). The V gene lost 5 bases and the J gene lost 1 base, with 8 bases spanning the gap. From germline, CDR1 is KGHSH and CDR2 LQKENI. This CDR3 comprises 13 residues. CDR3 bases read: TGTGCCAGCTCAGCGGGACAGAACACTGAA. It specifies CASSAGQNTE. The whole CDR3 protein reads CASSAGQNTEAFF. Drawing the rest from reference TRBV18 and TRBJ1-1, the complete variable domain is NAGVMQNPRHLVRRRGQEARLRCSPMKGHSHVYWYRQLPEEGLKFMVYLQKENIIDESGMPKERFSAEFPKEGPSILRIQQVVRGDSAAYFCASSAGQNTEAFFGQGTRLTVV.

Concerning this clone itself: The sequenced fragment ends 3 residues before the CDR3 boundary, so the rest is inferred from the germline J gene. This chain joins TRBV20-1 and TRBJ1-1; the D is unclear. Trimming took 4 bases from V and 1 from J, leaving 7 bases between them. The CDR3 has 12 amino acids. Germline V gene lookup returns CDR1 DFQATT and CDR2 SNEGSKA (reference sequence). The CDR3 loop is CSAKPPNTEAFF. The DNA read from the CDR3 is TGCAGTGCTAAGCCCCCGAACACTGAA.

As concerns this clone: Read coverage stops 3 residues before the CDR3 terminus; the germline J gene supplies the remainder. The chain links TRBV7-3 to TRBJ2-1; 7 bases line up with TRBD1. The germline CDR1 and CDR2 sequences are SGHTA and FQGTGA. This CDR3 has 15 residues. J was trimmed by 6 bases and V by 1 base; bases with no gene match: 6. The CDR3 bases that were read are TGTGCCAGCAGCTTAAAGGGGGCGCGGATCAATGAG. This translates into CASSLKGARINE. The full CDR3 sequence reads CASSLKGARINEQFF. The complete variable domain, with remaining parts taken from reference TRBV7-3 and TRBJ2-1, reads GAGVSQTPSNKVTEKGKYVELRCDPISGHTALYWYRQSLGQGPEFLIYFQGTGAADDSGLPNDRFFAVRPEGSVSTLKIQRTERGDSAVYLCASSLKGARINEQFFGPGTRLTVL.

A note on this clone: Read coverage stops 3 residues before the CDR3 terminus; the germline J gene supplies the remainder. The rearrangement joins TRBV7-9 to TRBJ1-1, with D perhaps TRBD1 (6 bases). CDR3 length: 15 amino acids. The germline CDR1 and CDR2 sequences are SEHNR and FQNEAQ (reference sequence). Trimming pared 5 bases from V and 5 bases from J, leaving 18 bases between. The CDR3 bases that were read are TGTGCCAGCAGCCTACCACAGGGTATGGGGACTGAA. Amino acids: CASSLPQGMGTE. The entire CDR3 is CASSLPQGMGTEAFF.

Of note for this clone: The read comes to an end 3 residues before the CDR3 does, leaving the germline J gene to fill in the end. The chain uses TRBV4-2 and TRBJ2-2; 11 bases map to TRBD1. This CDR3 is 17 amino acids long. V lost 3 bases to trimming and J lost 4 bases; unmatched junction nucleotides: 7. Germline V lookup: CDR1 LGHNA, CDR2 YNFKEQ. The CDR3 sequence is CASSHGDRGWSTGELFF. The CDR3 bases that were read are TGTGCCAGCAGCCATGGGGACAGGGGGTGGAGCACCGGGGAG.

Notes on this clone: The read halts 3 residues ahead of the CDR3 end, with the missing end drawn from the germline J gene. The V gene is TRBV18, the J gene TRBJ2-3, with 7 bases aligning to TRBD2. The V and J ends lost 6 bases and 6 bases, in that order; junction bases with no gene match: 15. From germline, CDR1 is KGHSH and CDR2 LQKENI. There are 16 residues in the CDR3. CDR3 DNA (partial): TGTGCCAGCTCTATGGAAGCGGGACCAAACGGGGATACG. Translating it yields CASSMEAGPNGDT. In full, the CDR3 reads CASSMEAGPNGDTQYF.